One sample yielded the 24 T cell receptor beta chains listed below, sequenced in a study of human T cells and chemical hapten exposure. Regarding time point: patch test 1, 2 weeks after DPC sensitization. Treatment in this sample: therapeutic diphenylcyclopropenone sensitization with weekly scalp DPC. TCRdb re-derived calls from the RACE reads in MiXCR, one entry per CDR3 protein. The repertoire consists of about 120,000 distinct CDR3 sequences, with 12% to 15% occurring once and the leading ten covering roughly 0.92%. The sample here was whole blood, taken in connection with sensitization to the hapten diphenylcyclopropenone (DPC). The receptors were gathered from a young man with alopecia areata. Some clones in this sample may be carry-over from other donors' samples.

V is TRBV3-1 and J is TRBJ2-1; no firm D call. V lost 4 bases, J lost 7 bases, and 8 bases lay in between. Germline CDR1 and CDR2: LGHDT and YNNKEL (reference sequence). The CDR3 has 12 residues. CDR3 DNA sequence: TGTGCCAGCAGCCCGTCGTGGAATGAGCAGTTCTTC. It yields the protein CASSPSWNEQFF.

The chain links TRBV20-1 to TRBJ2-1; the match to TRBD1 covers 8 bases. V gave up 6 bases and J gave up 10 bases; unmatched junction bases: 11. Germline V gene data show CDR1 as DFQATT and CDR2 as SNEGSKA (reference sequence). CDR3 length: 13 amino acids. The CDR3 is CSAAGTGTFEQFF. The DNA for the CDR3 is TGCAGTGCGGCCGGGACAGGAACTTTCGAGCAGTTCTTC.

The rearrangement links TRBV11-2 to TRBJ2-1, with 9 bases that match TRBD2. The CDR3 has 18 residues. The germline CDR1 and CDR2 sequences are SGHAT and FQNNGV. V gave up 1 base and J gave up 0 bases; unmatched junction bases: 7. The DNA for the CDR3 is TGTGCCAGCAGCTTAGGCCGAAGCGGGAGGAGCTCCTACAATGAGCAGTTCTTC. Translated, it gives CASSLGRSGRSSYNEQFF.

CDR3 bases: TGTGCCATCACCAACCGGGGTGGAGCGGGGGGGCCAGATACGCAGTATTTT. Its translation: CAITNRGGAGGPDTQYF. The rearrangement uses TRBV10-3 and TRBJ2-3; 10 bases align to TRBD2. CDR3 length: 17 amino acids. Germline V CDR1 and CDR2: ENHRY, SYGVKD. Trimming took 7 bases from V and 4 from J; bases not matched to a gene: 14.

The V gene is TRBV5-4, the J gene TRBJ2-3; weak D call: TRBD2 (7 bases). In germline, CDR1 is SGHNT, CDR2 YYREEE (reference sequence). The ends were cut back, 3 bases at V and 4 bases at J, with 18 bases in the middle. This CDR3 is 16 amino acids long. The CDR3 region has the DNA TGTGCCAGCAGCTCACGAGGGGGGGGCATGTCAGATACGCAGTATTTT. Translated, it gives CASSSRGGGMSDTQYF.

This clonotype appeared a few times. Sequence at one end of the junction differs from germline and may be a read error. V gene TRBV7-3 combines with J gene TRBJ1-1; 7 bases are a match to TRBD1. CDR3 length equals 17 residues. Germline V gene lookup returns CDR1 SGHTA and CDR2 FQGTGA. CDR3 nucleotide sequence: TGTGCCAGCAGCCCCGAAGGACAGGTTTCGACGAACTCTGAAGCTTTCTTT. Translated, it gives CASSPEGQVSTNSEAFF. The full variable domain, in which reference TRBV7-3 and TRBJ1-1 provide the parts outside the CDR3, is GAGVSQTPSNKVTEKGKYVELRCDPISGHTALYWYRQSLGQGPEFLIYFQGTGAADDSGLPNDRFFAVRPEGSVSTLKIQRTERGDSAVYLCASSPEGQVSTNSEAFFGQGTRLTVV.

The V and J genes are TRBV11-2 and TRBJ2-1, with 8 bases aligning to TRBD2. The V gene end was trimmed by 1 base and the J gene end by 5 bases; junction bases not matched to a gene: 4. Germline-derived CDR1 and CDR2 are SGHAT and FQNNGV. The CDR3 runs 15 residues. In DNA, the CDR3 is TGTGCCAGCAGCTTAGCGGGGGGGACTCACAATGAGCAGTTCTTC. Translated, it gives CASSLAGGTHNEQFF.

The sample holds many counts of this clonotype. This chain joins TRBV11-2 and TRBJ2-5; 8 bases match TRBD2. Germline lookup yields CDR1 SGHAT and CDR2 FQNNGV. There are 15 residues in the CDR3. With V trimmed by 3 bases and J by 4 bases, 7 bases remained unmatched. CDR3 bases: TGTGCCAGCAGCTTGGAGGGACTAGAGCTAGAGACCCAGTACTTC. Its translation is CASSLEGLELETQYF.

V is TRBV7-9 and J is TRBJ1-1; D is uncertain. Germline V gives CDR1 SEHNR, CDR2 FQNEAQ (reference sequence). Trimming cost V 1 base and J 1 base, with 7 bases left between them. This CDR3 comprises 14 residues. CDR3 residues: CASSLEGTNTEAFF. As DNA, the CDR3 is TGTGCCAGCAGCTTAGAGGGCACGAACACTGAAGCTTTCTTT.

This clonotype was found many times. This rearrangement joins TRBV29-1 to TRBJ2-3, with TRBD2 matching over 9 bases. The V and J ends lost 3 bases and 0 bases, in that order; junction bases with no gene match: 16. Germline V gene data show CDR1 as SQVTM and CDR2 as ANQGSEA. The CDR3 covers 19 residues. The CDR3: CSVDWGEAVAGASTDTQYF. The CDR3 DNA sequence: TGCAGCGTTGATTGGGGGGAAGCCGTAGCGGGGGCAAGCACAGATACGCAGTATTTT.

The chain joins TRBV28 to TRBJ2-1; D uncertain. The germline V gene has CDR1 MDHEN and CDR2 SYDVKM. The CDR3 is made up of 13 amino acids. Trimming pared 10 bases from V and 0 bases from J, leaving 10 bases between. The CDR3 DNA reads TGTGCCACCCTAGTGGGCTCCTACAATGAGCAGTTCTTC. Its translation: CATLVGSYNEQFF.

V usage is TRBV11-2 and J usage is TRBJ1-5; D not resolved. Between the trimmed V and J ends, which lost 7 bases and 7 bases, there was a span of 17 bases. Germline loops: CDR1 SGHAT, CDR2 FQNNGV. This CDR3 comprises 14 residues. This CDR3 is CASTSSGEKQPQHF. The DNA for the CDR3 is TGTGCCAGCACCAGCAGCGGGGAAAAGCAGCCCCAGCATTTT.

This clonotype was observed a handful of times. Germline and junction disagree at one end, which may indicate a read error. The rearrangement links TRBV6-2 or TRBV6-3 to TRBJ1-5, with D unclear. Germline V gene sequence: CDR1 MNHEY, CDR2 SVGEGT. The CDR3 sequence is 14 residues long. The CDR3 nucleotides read TGTGCCAGCAGATACTCCGGGGTAACTCAGCCCCAGCATTTT. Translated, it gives CASRYSGVTQPQHF.

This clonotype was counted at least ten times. The CDR3 loop reads CATTRLGGGQDTEAFF. In DNA, the CDR3 is TGTGCCACCACAAGACTTGGCGGGGGTCAGGACACTGAAGCTTTCTTT. This chain connects TRBV7-6 to TRBJ1-1, with a weak D call TRBD1 (5 bases). Per the germline V gene, CDR1 is SGHVS and CDR2 is FNYEAQ. This CDR3 spans 16 amino acids. V shed 10 bases and J shed 3 bases, with 24 bases lying between them.

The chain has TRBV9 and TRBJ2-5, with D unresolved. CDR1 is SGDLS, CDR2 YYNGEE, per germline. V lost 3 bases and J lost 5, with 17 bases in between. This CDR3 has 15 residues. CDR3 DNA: TGTGCCAGCAGCGCCGGGCCAGCTCGTCCGGAGACCCAGTACTTC. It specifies CASSAGPARPETQYF.

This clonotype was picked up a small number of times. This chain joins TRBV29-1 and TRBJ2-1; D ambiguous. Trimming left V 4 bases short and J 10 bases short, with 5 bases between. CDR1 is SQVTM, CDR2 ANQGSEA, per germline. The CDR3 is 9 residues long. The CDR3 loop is CSVGVEQFF. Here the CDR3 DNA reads TGCAGCGTTGGGGTGGAGCAGTTCTTC.

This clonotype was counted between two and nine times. The CDR3 region has the DNA TGCGCCAGCAGCCTCCAAACTGAGATAGCTGGTACGCAGTATTTT. It codes for CASSLQTEIAGTQYF. The chain couples TRBV5-1 to TRBJ2-3; D remains ambiguous. This CDR3 region has 15 residues. The germline V and J ends were trimmed by 4 bases and 8 bases, with 20 bases remaining between them. Germline values: CDR1 SGHRS, CDR2 YFSETQ.

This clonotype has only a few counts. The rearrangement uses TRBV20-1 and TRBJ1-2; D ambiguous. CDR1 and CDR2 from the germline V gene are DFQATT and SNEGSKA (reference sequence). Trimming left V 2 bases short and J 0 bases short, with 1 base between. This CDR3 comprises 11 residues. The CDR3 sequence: CSARTNYGYTF. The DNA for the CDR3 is TGCAGTGCTAGAACTAACTATGGCTACACCTTC.

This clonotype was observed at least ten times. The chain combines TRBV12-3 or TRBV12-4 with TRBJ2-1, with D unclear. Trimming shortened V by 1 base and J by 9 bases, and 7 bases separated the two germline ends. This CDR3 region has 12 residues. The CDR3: CASSLVRVEQFF. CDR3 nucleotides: TGTGCCAGCAGTTTAGTAAGAGTTGAGCAGTTCTTC.

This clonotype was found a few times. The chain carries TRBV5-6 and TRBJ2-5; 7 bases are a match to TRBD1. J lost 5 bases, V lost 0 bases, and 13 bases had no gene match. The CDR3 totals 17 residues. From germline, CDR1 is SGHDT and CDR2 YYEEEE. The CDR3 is CASSLEGQSFFAETQYF. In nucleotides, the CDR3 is TGTGCCAGCAGCTTGGAGGGACAGAGCTTTTTCGCGGAGACCCAGTACTTC.

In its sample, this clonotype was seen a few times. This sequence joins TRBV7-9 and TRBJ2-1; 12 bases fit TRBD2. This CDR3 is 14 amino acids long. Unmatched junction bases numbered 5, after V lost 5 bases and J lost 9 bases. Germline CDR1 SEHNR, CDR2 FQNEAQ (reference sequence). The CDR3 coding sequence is TGTGCCAGCAGCCGGACTAGCGGGGTGGTTGAGCAGTTCTTC. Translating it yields CASSRTSGVVEQFF. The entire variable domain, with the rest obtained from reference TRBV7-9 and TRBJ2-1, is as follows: DTGVSQNPRHKITKRGQNVTFRCDPISEHNRLYWYRQTLGQGPEFLTYFQNEAQLEKSRLLSDRFSAERPKGSFSTLEIQRTEQGDSAMYLCASSRTSGVVEQFFGPGTRLTVL.

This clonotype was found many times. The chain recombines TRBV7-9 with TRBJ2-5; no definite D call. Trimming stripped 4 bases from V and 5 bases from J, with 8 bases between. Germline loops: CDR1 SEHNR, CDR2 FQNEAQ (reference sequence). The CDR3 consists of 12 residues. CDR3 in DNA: TGTGCCAGCAGCTCACTCCGGGAGACCCAGTACTTC. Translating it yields CASSSLRETQYF.

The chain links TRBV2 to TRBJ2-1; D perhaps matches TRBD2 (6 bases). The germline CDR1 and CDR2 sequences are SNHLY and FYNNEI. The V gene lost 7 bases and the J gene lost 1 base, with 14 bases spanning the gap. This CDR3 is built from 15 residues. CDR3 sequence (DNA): TGTGCCAGCAATTGGGTTAGCGGTTCCTACAATGAGCAGTTCTTC. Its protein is CASNWVSGSYNEQFF.

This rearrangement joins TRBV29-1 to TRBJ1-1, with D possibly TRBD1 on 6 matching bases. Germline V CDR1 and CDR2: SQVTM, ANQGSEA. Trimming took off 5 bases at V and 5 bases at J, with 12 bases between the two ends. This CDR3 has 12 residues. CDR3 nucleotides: TGCAGCGTTAAACAGGGAAGGACTGAAGCTTTCTTT. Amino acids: CSVKQGRTEAFF.